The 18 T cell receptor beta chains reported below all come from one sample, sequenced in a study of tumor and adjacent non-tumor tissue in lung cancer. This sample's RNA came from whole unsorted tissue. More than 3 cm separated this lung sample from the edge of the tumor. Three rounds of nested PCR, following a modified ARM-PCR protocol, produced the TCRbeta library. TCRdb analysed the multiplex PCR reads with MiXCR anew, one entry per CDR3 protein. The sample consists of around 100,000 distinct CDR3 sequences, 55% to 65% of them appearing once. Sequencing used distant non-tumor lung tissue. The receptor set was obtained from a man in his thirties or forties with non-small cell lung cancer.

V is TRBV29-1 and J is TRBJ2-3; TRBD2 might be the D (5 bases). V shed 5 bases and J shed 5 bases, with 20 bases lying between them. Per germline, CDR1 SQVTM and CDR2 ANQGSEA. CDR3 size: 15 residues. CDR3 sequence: CSVTTNGEHIDTQYF. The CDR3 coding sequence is TGCAGCGTTACGACTAACGGGGAGCACATAGATACGCAGTATTTT.

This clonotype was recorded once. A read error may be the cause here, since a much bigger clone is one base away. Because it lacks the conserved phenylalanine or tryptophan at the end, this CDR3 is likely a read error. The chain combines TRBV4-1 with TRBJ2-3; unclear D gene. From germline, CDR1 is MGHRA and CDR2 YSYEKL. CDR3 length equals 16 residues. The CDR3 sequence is CASSPWWNGRTDMQYS. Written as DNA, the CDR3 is TGCGCCAGCAGCCCATGGTGGAACGGGCGCACAGATATGCAGTATTCT.

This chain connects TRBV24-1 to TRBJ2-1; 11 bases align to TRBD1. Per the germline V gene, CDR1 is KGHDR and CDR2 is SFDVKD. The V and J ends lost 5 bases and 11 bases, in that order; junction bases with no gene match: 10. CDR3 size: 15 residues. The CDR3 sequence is CATSAFGQGAYKQFF. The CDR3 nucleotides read TGTGCCACCAGTGCCTTCGGACAGGGGGCTTACAAGCAGTTCTTC.

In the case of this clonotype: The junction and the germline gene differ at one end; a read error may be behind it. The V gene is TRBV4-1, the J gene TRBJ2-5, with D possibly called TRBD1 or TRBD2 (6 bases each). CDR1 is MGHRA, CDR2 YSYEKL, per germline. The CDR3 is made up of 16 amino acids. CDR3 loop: CANSQDPTGRGETQYF. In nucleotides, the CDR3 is TGCGCCAACAGCCAAGATCCGACAGGTCGGGGGGAGACCCAGTACTTC.

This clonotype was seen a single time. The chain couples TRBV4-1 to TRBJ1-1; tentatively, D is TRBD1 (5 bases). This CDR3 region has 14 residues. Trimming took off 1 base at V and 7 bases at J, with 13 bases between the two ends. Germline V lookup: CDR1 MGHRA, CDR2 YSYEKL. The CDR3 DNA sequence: TGCGCCAGCAGCCAAGCCGGTGTGGACATTGAAGCTTTCTTT. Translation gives CASSQAGVDIEAFF.

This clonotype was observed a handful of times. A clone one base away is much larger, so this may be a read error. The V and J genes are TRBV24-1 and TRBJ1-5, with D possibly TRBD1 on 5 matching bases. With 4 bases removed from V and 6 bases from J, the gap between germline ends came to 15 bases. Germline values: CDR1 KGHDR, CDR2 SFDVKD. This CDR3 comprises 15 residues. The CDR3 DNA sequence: TGTGCCACCAGTGAGGCGGGGACGGGAGGTCAGCCCCAGCATTTT. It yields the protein CATSEAGTGGQPQHF.

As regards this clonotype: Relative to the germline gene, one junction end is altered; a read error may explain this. The CDR3 protein is CNASIFVTETYGYTF. DNA of the CDR3: TGTAATGCTAGTATCTTCGTGACAGAGACCTATGGCTACACCTTC. V usage is TRBV20-1 and J usage is TRBJ1-2; tentatively, D is TRBD1 (5 bases). The length of the CDR3 is 15 residues. The V gene's germline CDR1 is DFQATT and CDR2 SNEGSKA (reference sequence).

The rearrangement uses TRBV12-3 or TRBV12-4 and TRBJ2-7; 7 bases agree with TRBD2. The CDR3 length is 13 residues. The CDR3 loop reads CASRLGGRAEQYF. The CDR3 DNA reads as TGTGCTAGCCGTTTAGGTGGGAGGGCCGAGCAGTACTTC.

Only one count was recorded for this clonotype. Here the CDR3 reads CASSLNSRAGGADGYTF. In nucleotides, the CDR3 is TGTGCCAGCAGCTTGAACAGCCGAGCAGGAGGCGCAGATGGCTACACCTTC. The rearrangement joins TRBV5-5 to TRBJ1-2; D uncertain. Germline V lookup: CDR1 SGHKS, CDR2 YYEKEE (reference sequence). The V and J ends lost 1 base and 6 bases respectively, with 22 bases between them. The CDR3 totals 17 residues.

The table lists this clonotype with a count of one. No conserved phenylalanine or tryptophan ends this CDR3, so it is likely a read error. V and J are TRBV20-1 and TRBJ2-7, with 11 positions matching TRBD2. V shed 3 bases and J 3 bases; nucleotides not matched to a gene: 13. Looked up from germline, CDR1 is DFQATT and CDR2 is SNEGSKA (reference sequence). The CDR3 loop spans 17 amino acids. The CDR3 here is CSARDPASGGTHYEQYS. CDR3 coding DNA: TGCAGTGCTAGGGACCCGGCTAGCGGGGGGACCCACTACGAGCAGTACTCC.

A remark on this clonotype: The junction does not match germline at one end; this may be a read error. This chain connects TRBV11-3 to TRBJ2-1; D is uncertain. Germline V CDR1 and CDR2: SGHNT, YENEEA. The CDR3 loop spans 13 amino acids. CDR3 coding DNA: TGTGCCACCAGCCCCACTCTTGGCAATGAGCAGTTCTTC. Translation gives CATSPTLGNEQFF.

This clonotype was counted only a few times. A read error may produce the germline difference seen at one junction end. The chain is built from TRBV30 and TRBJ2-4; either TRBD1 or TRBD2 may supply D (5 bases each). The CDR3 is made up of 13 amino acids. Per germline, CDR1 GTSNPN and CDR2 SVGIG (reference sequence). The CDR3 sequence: CGWNVQGQNIQYF. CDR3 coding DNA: TGTGGCTGGAATGTCCAGGGACAAAACATTCAGTACTTC.

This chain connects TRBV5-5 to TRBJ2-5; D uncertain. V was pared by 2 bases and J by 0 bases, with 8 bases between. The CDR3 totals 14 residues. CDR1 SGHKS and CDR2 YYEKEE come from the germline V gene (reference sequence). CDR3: CASSLSQNQETQYF. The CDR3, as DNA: TGTGCCAGCAGCTTATCTCAGAACCAAGAGACCCAGTACTTC.

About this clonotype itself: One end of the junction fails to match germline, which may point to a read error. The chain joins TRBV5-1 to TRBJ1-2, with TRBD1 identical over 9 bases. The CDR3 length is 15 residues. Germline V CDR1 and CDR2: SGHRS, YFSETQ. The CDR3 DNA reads TGCGCCAGCAGCGGGGGGACAGGGACTAACCATGGCTACACCTTC. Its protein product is CASSGGTGTNHGYTF.

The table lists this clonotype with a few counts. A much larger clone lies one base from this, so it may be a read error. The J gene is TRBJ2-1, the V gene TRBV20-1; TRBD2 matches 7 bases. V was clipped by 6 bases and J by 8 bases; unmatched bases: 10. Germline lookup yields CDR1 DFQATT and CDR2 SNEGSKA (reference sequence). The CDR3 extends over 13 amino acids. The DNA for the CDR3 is TGCAGTGCCGGGGGGTGGCGGGCCGATGAGCAGTTCTTC. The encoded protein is CSAGGWRADEQFF.

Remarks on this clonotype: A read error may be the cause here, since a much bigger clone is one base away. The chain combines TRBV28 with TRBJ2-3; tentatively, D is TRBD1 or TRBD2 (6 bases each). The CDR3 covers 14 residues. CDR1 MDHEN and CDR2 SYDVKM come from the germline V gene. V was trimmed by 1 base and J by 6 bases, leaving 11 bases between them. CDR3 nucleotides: TGTGCCAGCAGTTTATTCGGGGGCGCGGATACGCAGTATTTT. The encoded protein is CASSLFGGADTQYF.

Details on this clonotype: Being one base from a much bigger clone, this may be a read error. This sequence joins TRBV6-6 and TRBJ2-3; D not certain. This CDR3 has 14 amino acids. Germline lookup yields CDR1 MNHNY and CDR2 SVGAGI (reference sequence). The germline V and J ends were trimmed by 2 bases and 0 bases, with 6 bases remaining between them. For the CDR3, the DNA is TGTGCCAGCAGTTACAGCAGGAGCACAGATACGCAGTATTTT. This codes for CASSYSRSTDTQYF.

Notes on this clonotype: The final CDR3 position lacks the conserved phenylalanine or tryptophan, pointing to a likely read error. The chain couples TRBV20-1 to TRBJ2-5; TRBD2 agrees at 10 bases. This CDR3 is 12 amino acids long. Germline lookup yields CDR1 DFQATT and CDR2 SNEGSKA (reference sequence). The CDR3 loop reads CSARLAGEIQYI. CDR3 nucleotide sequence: TGCAGTGCCAGACTAGCGGGCGAGATCCAGTACATC.